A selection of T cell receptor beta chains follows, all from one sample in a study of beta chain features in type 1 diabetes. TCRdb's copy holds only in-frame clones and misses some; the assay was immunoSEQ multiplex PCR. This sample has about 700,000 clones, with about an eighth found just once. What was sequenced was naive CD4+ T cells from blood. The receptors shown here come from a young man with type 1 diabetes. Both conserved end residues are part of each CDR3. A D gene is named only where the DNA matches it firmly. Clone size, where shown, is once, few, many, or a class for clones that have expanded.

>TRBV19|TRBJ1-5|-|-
CASSIGGNQPQHF
TGTGCCAGTAGTATTGGCGGAAATCAGCCCCAGCATTTT
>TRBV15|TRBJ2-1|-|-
CATSRDLGYSYNEQFF
TGTGCCACCAGCAGAGATCTGGGGTACTCCTACAATGAGCAGTTCTTC
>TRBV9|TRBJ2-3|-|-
CASSVGWGQDTQYF
TGTGCCAGCAGCGTAGGATGGGGGCAAGATACGCAGTATTTT
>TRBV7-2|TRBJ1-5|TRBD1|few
CASSLIDRGQQPQHF
TGTGCCAGCAGCTTGATCGACAGGGGGCAACAGCCCCAGCATTTT
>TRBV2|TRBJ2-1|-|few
CASSDIYNEQFF
TGTGCCAGCAGTGATATCTACAATGAGCAGTTCTTC
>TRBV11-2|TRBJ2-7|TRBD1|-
CASRRGLYEQYF
TGTGCCTCGCGTAGGGGGCTTTACGAGCAGTACTTC
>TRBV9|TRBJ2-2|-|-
CASSGGSTGELFF
TGTGCCAGCAGCGGAGGTTCCACCGGGGAGCTGTTTTTT
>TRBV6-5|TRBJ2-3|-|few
CAISQVGADTQYF
TGTGCCATCAGTCAAGTGGGGGCAGATACGCAGTATTTT
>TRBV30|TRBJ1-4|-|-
CAWGAQRGLFF
TGTGCCTGGGGGGCACAGAGAGGACTGTTTTTT
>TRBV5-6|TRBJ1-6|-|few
CASSPGGGEGSPLHF
TGTGCCAGCAGCCCCGGCGGGGGGGAAGGTTCACCCCTCCACTTT
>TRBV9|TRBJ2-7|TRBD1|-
CASSVAGTGTYEQYF
TGTGCCAGCAGCGTAGCCGGGACAGGGACCTACGAGCAGTACTTC
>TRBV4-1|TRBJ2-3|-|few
CASSQLGLPADTQYF
TGCGCCAGCAGCCAACTAGGGCTCCCAGCTGATACGCAGTATTTT
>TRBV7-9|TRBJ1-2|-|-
CASSPTGGGGYTF
TGTGCCAGCAGCCCTACGGGGGGCGGTGGCTACACCTTC
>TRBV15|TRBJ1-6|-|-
CATSRTPATGSLHF
TGTGCCACCAGCAGAACCCCCGCGACAGGATCCCTCCACTTT